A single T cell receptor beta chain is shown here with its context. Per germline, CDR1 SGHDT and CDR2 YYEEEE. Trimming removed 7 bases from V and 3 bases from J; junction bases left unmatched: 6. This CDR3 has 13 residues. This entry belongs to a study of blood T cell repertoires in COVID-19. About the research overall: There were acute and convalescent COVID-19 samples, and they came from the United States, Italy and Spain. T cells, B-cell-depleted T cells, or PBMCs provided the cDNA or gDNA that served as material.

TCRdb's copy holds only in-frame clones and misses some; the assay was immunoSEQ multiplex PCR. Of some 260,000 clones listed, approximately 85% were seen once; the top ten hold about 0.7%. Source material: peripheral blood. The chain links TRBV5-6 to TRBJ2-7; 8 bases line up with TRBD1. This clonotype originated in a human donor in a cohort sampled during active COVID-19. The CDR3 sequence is CASSQGEYYEQYF. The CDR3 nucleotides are TGTGCCAGCTCACAGGGGGAATACTACGAGCAGTACTTC.